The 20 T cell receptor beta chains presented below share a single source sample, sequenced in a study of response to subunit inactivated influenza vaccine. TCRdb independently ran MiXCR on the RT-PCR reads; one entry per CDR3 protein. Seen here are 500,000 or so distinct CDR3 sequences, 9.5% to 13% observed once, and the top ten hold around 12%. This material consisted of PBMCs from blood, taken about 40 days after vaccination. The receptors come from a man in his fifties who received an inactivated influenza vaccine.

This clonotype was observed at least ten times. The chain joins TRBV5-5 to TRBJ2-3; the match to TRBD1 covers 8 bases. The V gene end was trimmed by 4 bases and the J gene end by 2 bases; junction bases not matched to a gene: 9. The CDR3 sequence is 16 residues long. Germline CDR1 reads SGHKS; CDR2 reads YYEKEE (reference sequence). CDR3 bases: TGTGCCAGCAGCAAAGACAGGGGTACTCACACAGATACGCAGTATTTT. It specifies CASSKDRGTHTDTQYF.

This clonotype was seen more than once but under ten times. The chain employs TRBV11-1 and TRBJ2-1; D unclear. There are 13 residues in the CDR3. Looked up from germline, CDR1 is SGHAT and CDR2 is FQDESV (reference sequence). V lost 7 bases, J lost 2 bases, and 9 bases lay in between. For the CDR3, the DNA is TGTGCCAGCACCCCGTCGCCCTACAATGAGCAGTTCTTC. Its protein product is CASTPSPYNEQFF.

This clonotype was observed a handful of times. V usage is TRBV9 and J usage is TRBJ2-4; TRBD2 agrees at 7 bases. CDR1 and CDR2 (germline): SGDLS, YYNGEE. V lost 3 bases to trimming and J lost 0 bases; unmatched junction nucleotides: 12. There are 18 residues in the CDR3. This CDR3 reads CASSARAGLDLAKNIQYF. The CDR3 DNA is TGTGCCAGCAGCGCACGAGCGGGACTCGATTTAGCCAAAAACATTCAGTACTTC.

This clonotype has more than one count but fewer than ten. DNA of the CDR3: TGTGCCAGCACCAGGACTAGCGGGAGGGGGGCAGATACGCAGTATTTT. It specifies CASTRTSGRGADTQYF. The chain joins TRBV6-1 to TRBJ2-3; 15 bases match TRBD2. Germline V CDR1 and CDR2: MNHNS, SASEGT. The CDR3 has 16 amino acids. The V gene end was trimmed by 7 bases and the J gene end by 4 bases; junction bases not matched to a gene: 6.

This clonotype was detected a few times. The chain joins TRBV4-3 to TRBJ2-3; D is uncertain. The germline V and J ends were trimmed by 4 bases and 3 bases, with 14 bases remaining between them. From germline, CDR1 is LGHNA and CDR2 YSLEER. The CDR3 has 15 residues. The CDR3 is CASSPTLGLTDTQYF. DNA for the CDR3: TGCGCCAGCAGCCCCACCCTAGGTCTGACAGATACGCAGTATTTT.

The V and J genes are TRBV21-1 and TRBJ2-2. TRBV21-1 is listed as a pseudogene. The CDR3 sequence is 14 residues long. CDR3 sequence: CASSLRYSTGELFF. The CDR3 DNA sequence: TGTGCCAGCAGCTTACGATACAGTACCGGGGAGCTGTTTTTT.

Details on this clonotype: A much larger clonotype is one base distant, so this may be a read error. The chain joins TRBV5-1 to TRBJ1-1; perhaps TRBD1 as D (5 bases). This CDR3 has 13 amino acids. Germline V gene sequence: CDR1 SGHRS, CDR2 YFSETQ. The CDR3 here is CTSSSGPNTEAFF. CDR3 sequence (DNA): TGCACCAGCAGCTCGGGACCGAACACTGAAGCTTTCTTT.

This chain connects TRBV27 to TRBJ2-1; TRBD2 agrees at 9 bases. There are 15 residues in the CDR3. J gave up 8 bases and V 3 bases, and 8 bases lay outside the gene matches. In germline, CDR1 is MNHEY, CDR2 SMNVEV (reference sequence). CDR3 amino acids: CASSFASGMIHEQFF. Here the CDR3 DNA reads TGTGCCAGCAGTTTTGCTAGCGGGATGATCCATGAGCAGTTCTTC.

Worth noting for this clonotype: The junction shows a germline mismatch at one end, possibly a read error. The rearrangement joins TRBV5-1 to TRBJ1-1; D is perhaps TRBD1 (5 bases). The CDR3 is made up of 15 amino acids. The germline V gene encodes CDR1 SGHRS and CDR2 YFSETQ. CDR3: CASSFAGSENTEALF. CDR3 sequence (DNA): TGCGCCAGCAGCTTTGCAGGGTCGGAGAACACTGAAGCTCTCTTT.

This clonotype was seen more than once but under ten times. CDR3 coding DNA: TGTGCCAGCCGAAGGACTAGCGGTCCCAATGAGCAGTTCTTC. Encoded protein: CASRRTSGPNEQFF. The chain employs TRBV7-6 and TRBJ2-1, with TRBD2 identical over 10 bases. CDR1 is SGHVS, CDR2 FNYEAQ, per germline. The CDR3 loop spans 14 amino acids. The ends lost 8 bases at V and 6 bases at J; junction bases unmatched: 7.

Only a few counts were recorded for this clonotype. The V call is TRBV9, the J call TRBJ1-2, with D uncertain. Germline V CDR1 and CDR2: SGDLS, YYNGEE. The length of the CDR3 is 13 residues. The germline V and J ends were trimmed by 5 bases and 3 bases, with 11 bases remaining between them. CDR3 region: CASSATGHYGYTF. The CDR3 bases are TGTGCCAGCAGTGCGACCGGGCACTATGGCTACACCTTC. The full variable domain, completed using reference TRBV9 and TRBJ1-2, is DSGVTQTPKHLITATGQRVTLRCSPRSGDLSVYWYQQSLDQGLQFLIQYYNGEERAKGNILERFSAQQFPDLHSELNLSSLELGDSALYFCASSATGHYGYTFGSGTRLTVV.

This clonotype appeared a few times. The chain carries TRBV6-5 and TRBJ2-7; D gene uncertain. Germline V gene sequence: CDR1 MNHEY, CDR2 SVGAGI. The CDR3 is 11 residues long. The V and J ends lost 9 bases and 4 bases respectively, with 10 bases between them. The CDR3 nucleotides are TGTGCCAGTAATAGTATTTACGAGCAGTACTTC. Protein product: CASNSIYEQYF.

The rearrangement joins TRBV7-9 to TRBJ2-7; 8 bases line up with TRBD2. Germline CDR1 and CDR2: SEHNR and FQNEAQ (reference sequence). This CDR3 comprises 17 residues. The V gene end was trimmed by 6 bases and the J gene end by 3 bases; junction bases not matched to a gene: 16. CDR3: CASSLPSVGLGVYEQYF. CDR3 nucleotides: TGTGCCAGCAGTCTACCCAGTGTGGGACTAGGAGTCTACGAGCAGTACTTC.

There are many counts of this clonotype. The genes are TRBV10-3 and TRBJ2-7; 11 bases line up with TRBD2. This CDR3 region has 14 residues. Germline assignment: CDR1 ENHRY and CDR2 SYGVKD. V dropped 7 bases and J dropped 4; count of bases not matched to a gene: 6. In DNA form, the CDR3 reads TGTGCCATCAAGTCAACTAGCGGGAGTTACGAGCAGTACTTC. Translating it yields CAIKSTSGSYEQYF.

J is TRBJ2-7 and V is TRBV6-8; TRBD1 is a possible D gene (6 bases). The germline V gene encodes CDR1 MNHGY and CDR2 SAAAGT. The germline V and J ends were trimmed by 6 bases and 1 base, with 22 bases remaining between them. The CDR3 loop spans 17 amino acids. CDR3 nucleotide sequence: TGTGCCAGCAGATTAGGAACAGGGTGCCCTTCTTCCTACGAGCAGTACTTC. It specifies CASRLGTGCPSSYEQYF.

The CDR3 DNA follows: TGTGCCAGCAGCTTGGAGGCAGGGTGGACCTACGAGCAGTACTTC. This encodes CASSLEAGWTYEQYF. The rearrangement links TRBV5-5 to TRBJ2-7; tentatively, D is TRBD1 (5 bases). V dropped 0 bases and J dropped 2 bases, with 12 bases sitting between them. CDR1 is SGHKS and CDR2 is YYEKEE in the germline V gene (reference sequence). The length of the CDR3 is 15 residues.

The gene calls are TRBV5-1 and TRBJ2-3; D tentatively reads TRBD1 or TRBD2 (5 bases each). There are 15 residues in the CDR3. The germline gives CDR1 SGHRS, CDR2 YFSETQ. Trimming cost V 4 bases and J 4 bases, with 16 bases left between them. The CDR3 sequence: CASSPSLQGPDTQYF. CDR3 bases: TGCGCCAGCAGCCCTTCCCTCCAGGGACCAGATACGCAGTATTTT.

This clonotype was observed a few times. For the CDR3, the DNA is TGTGCCAGCAGTTACAGGGACATGACAGATACGCAGTATTTT. Translating it yields CASSYRDMTDTQYF. This chain uses TRBV6-5 with TRBJ2-3; the D gene is possibly TRBD1 (6 bases). CDR1 and CDR2 from the germline V gene are MNHEY and SVGAGI. The CDR3 has 14 amino acids. The ends were cut back, 2 bases at V and 3 bases at J, with 9 bases in the middle.

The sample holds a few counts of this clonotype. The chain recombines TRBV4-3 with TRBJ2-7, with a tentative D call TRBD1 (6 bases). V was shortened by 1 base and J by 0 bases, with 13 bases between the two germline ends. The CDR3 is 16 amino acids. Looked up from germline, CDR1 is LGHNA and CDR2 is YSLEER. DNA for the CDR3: TGCGCCAGCAGCCAAGGGATTACAGGGAACTCCTACGAGCAGTACTTC. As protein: CASSQGITGNSYEQYF.

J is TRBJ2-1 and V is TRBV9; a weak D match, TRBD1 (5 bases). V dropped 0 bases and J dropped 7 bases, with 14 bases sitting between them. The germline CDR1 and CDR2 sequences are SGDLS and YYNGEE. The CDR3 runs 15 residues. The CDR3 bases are TGTGCCAGCAGCGTAGGGTGGGGCTGGGGAAATGAGCAGTTCTTC. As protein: CASSVGWGWGNEQFF.